This T cell receptor (beta chain) derives from a study of T cell changes during pregnancy in multiple sclerosis. Repertoires were generated with immunoSEQ multiplex PCR, while TCRdb's copy carries only in-frame clones and drops some. The profile shows tens of thousands of clones, about 93% of them singletons. V was pared by 6 bases and J by 4 bases, with 8 bases between. Germline assignment: CDR1 SQVTM and CDR2 ANQGSEA. The CDR3 contains 11 residues. This chain connects TRBV29-1 to TRBJ2-3, with D maybe TRBD2 (6 bases). This material consisted of CD4+ T cells from peripheral blood mononuclear cells, taken in the third trimester of pregnancy. The TCR originated in a female donor with multiple sclerosis, enrolled in a pregnancy study. The chain's CDR3 is CSVGLADTQYF. The DNA of the CDR3 is TGCAGCGTGGGACTGGCAGATACGCAGTATTTT.